This passage covers 17 T cell receptor beta chains from one sample sequenced in a study of CD4 and CD8 cells across lung adenocarcinoma regions. Using its own MiXCR run on the PCR reads, TCRdb lists one record per CDR3 protein. This table holds over 8,500 distinct CDR3 sequences, about three fifths found once. Sequenced material: CD8+ T cells from the margin of a lung tumor. The origin of the receptors is a male donor with lung adenocarcinoma. The CD4 and CD8 labels of this study may be unreliable.

The J gene is TRBJ2-1, the V gene TRBV6-1; no clear D. V was pared by 6 bases and J by 8 bases, with 14 bases between. The germline V gene has CDR1 MNHNS and CDR2 SASEGT. The CDR3 extends over 13 amino acids. The chain's CDR3 is CASSAHIRDEQFF. CDR3 coding DNA: TGTGCCAGCAGCGCCCACATAAGGGATGAGCAGTTCTTC.

V is TRBV6-5 and J is TRBJ2-5; D may be TRBD2 (6 bases). The CDR3 runs 15 residues. Germline V CDR1 and CDR2: MNHEY, SVGAGI. The V end was cut by 0 bases, the J end by 11 bases, with 19 bases between. In DNA form, the CDR3 reads TGTGCCAGCAGTTACTCTGGGCCGTACTGGGAGGAGCAGTACTTC. This sequence encodes CASSYSGPYWEEQYF.

The gene calls are TRBV3-1 and TRBJ2-3; 9 bases agree with TRBD2. After removal of 3 bases from V and 10 bases from J, the junction contained 11 bases not matched to a gene. The germline gives CDR1 LGHDT, CDR2 YNNKEL (reference sequence). The CDR3 has 15 amino acids. The DNA for the CDR3 is TGTGCCAGCAGCCAGCAGGCGACTAGCGGCCAGGCGCAGTATTTT. Translated, it gives CASSQQATSGQAQYF.

V gene TRBV6-5 combines with J gene TRBJ2-1, with 10 bases aligning to TRBD1. The J call may be incorrect, as the DNA end agrees better with TRBJ2-5. This CDR3 is 20 amino acids long. Looked up from germline, CDR1 is MNHEY and CDR2 is SVGAGI. The CDR3 nucleotides are TGTGCCAGCAGTTACTTATTTGCGGACAGGGGGTTAAAAGGCCAAGAGACCCAGTACTTC. Translation gives CASSYLFADRGLKGQETQYF.

This clonotype was seen ten or more times. V usage is TRBV6-1 and J usage is TRBJ2-6; D ambiguous. Germline CDR1 is MNHNS and CDR2 is SASEGT. V lost 10 bases and J lost 0, with 10 bases in between. This CDR3 comprises 14 residues. The CDR3, as DNA: TGTGCCACCACTGTCGCCTCTGGGGCCAACGTCCTGACTTTC. This translates into CATTVASGANVLTF.

This rearrangement joins TRBV10-1 to TRBJ2-1, with 11 bases that match TRBD1. The CDR3 contains 16 residues. In germline, CDR1 is WNHNN, CDR2 SYGVQD (reference sequence). Germline trimming cut 3 bases from V and 7 bases from J; bases unmatched to any gene: 8. In nucleotides, the CDR3 is TGCGCCAGCAGTGACCTCGGGACAGGGGGTTGGAATGAGCAGTTCTTC. Its protein product is CASSDLGTGGWNEQFF.

This clonotype was counted at least ten times. This chain joins TRBV12-3 or TRBV12-4 and TRBJ2-5, with D uncertain. Trimming removed 3 bases from V and 5 bases from J, with 4 bases in between. The CDR3 runs 11 residues. In DNA form, the CDR3 reads TGTGCCAGCAGTTTTTCGGAGACCCAGTACTTC. Residues: CASSFSETQYF.

In this sample, this clonotype turned up once. The chain uses TRBV6-1 and TRBJ2-3; perhaps TRBD2 as D (7 bases). Germline V gene sequence: CDR1 MNHNS, CDR2 SASEGT. Trimming took 8 bases from V and 12 from J, leaving 27 bases between them. The CDR3 is made up of 15 amino acids. This CDR3 reads CASSKGGRATDIQYF. The CDR3 DNA reads TGTGCCAGCTCCAAGGGGGGGCGAGCCACAGATATTCAGTATTTT.

The V and J genes are TRBV6-1 and TRBJ2-1, with a weak D call TRBD2 (6 bases). With the DNA end fitting TRBJ2-7 better, the J assignment may be wrong. The CDR3 is made up of 14 amino acids. The germline V gene has CDR1 MNHNS and CDR2 SASEGT. This CDR3 is CATHPAGPLYEQYF. The CDR3 nucleotides read TGTGCCACCCACCCGGCGGGACCCCTCTACGAGCAGTACTTC.

To note about this clonotype: One end of the junction is discordant with germline, which a read error may explain. The chain employs TRBV6-5 and TRBJ2-4; either TRBD1 or TRBD2 may fit D (5 bases each). Per germline, CDR1 MNHEY and CDR2 SVGAGI. This CDR3 is 16 amino acids long. CDR3 nucleotide sequence: TGTGCGAGCAGTTACCCGGGGCGGTGGGGCAAAAATACGCAGTACTTC. Its protein product is CASSYPGRWGKNTQYF.

DNA of the CDR3: TGTGCCAGCAGCCTCGTAGTGACAGATACGCAGTATTTT. Its protein is CASSLVVTDTQYF. The rearrangement joins TRBV11-3 to TRBJ2-3; D remains ambiguous. V lost 5 bases to trimming and J lost 3 bases, with 9 bases between them. This CDR3 is 13 amino acids long. The germline V gene has CDR1 SGHNT and CDR2 YENEEA.

The chain combines TRBV27 with TRBJ2-4; possibly TRBD1 for D (5 bases). This CDR3 has 13 residues. V gave up 5 bases and J gave up 13 bases, with 18 bases separating them. From germline, CDR1 is MNHEY and CDR2 SMNVEV (reference sequence). The CDR3 sequence: CASSLAGQGTQYF. The CDR3, as DNA: TGTGCCAGCAGTCTCGCAGGGCAGGGCACCCAGTACTTC.

This clonotype ranks as medium-sized. V usage is TRBV6-1 and J usage is TRBJ2-1, with D possibly being TRBD2 (5 bases). Trimming removed 3 bases from V and 10 bases from J, with 13 bases in between. The CDR3 runs to 13 residues. Germline-derived CDR1 and CDR2 are MNHNS and SASEGT. As DNA, the CDR3 is TGTGCCAGCAGTGACGTGTTAACGGGAGAGCAGTTCTTC. It specifies CASSDVLTGEQFF.

This clonotype was seen only once. This chain links TRBV6-5 with TRBJ2-3; D is unresolved. The better agreement between TRBJ2-5 and the DNA end casts doubt on the J call. The CDR3 runs to 13 residues. Germline CDR1 reads MNHEY; CDR2 reads SVGAGI. The CDR3 nucleotides read TGTGCCAGCAGTTACGGGCCTACGGGGACCCAGTACTTC. Its translation is CASSYGPTGTQYF.

This clonotype was detected only once. The chain has TRBV28 and TRBJ1-2; possibly TRBD1 for D (6 bases). The CDR3 runs to 16 residues. CDR1 and CDR2 from the germline V gene are MDHEN and SYDVKM. Trimming pared 3 bases from V and 0 bases from J, leaving 14 bases between. The CDR3 is CASSFDYRVSNYGYTF. CDR3 DNA sequence: TGTGCCAGCAGTTTTGACTACAGGGTTTCTAACTATGGCTACACCTTC.

This clonotype showed up just a few times. This chain joins TRBV27 and TRBJ2-1, with D perhaps TRBD2 (6 bases). The J call could be wrong; TRBJ2-7 is a better fit for the DNA end. This CDR3 is built from 16 residues. Germline assignment: CDR1 MNHEY and CDR2 SMNVEV (reference sequence). The CDR3 DNA reads TGTGCCAGCAGTCCAAAGCCCCTTGGAGGGGCAGCCGAGCAGTACTTC. As protein: CASSPKPLGGAAEQYF.

J is TRBJ2-5 and V is TRBV7-6, with D unclear. The better agreement between TRBJ2-7 and the DNA end casts doubt on the J call. The CDR3 spans 16 residues. From germline, CDR1 is SGHVS and CDR2 FNYEAQ. CDR3 region: CASSLELGLSSYEQYF. The CDR3 DNA is TGTGCCAGCAGCTTAGAGTTGGGCCTCAGCTCCTACGAGCAGTACTTC.